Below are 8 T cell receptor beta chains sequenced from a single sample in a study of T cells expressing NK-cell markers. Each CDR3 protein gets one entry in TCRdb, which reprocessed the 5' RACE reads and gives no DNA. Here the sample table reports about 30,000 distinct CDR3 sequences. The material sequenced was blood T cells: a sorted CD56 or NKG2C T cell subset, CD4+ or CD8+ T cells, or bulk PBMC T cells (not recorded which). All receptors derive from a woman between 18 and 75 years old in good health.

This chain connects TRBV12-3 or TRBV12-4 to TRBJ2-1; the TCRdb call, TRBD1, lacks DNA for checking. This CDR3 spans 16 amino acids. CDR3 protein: CASRSSDGAIYNEQFF.

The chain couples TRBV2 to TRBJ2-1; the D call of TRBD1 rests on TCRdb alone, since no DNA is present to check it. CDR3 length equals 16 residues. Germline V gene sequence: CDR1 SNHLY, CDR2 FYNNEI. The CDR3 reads CASSEPGQGVLNEQFF.

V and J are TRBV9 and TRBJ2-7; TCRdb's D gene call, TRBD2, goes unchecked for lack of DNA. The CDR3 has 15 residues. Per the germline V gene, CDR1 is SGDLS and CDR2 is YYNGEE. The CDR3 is CASSVGLAGLGEQYF.

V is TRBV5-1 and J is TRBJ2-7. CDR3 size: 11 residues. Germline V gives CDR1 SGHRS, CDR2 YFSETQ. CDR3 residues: CASRSSYEQYF.

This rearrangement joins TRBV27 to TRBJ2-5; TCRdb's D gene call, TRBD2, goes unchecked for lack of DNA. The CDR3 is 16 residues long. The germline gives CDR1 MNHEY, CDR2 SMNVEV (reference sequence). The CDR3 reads CASRESGGALGETQYF.

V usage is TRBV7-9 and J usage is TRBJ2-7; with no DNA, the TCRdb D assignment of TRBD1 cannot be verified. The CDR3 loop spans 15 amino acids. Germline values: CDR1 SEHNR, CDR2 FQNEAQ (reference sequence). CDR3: CASSLSRGQAYEQYF.

This CDR3 is CASSSRPFTGELFF. The gene calls are TRBV7-8 and TRBJ2-2. This CDR3 contains 14 residues. The germline V gene encodes CDR1 SGHVS and CDR2 FQNEAQ.

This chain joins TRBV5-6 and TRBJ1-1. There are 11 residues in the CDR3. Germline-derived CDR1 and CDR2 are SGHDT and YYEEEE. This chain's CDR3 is CASSLGGEAFF.